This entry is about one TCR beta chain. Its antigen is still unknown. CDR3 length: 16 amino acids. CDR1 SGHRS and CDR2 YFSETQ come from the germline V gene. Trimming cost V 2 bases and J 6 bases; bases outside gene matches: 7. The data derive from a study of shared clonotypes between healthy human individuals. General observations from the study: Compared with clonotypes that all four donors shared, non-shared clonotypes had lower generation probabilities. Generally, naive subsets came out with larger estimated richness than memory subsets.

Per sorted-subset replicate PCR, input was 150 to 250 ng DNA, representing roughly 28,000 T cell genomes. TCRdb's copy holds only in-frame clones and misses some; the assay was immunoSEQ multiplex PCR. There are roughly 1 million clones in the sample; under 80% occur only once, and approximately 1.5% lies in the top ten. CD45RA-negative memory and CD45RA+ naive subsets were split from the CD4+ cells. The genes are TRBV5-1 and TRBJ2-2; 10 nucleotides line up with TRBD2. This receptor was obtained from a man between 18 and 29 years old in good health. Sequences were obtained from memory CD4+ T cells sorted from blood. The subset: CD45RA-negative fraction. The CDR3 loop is CASSFASGRASGELFF. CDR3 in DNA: TGCGCCAGCAGCTTTGCGAGCGGGAGGGCCTCCGGGGAGCTGTTTTTT.